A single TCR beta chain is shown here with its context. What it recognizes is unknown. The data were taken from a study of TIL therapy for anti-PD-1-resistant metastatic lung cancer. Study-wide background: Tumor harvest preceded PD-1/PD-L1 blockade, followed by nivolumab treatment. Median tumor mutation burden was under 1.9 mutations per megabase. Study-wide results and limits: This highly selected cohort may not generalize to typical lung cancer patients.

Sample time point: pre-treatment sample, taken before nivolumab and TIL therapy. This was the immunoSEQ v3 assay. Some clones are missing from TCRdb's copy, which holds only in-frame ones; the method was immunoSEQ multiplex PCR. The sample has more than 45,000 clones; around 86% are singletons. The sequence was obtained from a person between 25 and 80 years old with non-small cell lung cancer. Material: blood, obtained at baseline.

The CDR3 nucleotides are TGTGCCAGCAGCTGGGAACGGACTAGGCAAGAGACCCAGTACTTC. Amino acids: CASSWERTRQETQYF. The chain links TRBV5-5 to TRBJ2-5, with TRBD2 identical over 7 bases. Unmatched junction bases numbered 7, after V lost 3 bases and J lost 2 bases. Germline V gives CDR1 SGHKS, CDR2 YYEKEE (reference sequence). The CDR3 loop spans 15 amino acids.